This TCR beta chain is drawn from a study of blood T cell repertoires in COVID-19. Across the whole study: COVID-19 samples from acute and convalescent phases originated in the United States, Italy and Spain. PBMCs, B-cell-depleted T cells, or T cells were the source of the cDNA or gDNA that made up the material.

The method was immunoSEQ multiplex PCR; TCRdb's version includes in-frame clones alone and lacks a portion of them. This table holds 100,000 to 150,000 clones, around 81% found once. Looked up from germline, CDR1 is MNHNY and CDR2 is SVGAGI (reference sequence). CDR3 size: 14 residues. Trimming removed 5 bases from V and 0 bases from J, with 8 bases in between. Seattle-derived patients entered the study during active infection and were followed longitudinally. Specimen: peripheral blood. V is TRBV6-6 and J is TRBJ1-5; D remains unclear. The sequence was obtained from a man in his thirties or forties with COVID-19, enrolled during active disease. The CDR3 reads CASSRTDSNQPQHF. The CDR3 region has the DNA TGTGCCAGCAGTAGGACTGATAGCAATCAGCCCCAGCATTTT.